The 24 T cell receptor beta chains listed next were all sequenced from one sample in a study of control samples from healthy donors and cancer patients. Using immunoSEQ multiplex PCR, the repertoire was profiled, and TCRdb retains in-frame clones only, with some absent. The sample shows more than 75,000 clones, over 60% of them seen only once. Sequencing was done on a sample of blood. The receptors stem from a woman in her twenties or thirties in good health.

This chain joins TRBV30 and TRBJ2-2; a possible D gene is TRBD1 (6 bases). The germline gives CDR1 GTSNPN, CDR2 SVGIG (reference sequence). This CDR3 has 15 amino acids. V lost 6 bases to trimming and J lost 3 bases, with 17 bases between them. Written as DNA, the CDR3 is TGTGCCTGCCCGGACAGAGGGTCGCACACCGGGGAGCTGTTTTTT. This codes for CACPDRGSHTGELFF.

The chain joins TRBV5-8 to TRBJ1-6; no clear D. This CDR3 region has 14 residues. Looked up from germline, CDR1 is SGHTS and CDR2 is YDEGEE. V was trimmed by 0 bases and J by 7 bases, leaving 8 bases between them. CDR3 nucleotides: TGTGCCAGCAGCTTGGGACGGGTGAATTCACCCCTCCACTTT. This translates into CASSLGRVNSPLHF.

This clone was seen more than once but under ten times. The CDR3 reads CSVMWNTEAFF. The CDR3 coding sequence is TGCAGCGTTATGTGGAACACTGAAGCTTTCTTT. This rearrangement joins TRBV29-1 to TRBJ1-1; D is undetermined. The CDR3 length is 11 residues. With 5 bases removed from V and 1 base from J, the gap between germline ends came to 5 bases. CDR1 SQVTM and CDR2 ANQGSEA come from the germline V gene.

The rearrangement links TRBV19 to TRBJ1-6; D is unclear. The CDR3 contains 13 residues. From germline, CDR1 is LNHDA and CDR2 SQIVND (reference sequence). V shed 3 bases and J shed 7 bases, with 7 bases lying between them. The CDR3 is CASSINGNSPLHF. The CDR3 DNA sequence: TGTGCCAGTAGTATTAACGGAAATTCACCCCTCCACTTT.

The V and J genes are TRBV6-6 and TRBJ2-7; no reliable D call. Deletions cut 6 bases from V and 4 bases from J, with 19 bases between. Germline V gene data show CDR1 as MNHNY and CDR2 as SVGAGI (reference sequence). The CDR3 sequence is 15 residues long. The CDR3 coding sequence is TGTGCCAGCAGGGGCGCCGGCGGTCTCCTTTACGAGCAGTACTTC. This encodes CASRGAGGLLYEQYF.

V and J are TRBV12-3 or TRBV12-4 and TRBJ2-7, with a possible D match to TRBD1 (6 bases). The CDR3 totals 13 residues. The V gene lost 2 bases and the J gene lost 7 bases, with 12 bases spanning the gap. The CDR3 sequence is CASSLKQGAEQYF. CDR3 sequence (DNA): TGTGCCAGCAGTTTAAAACAGGGTGCGGAGCAGTACTTC.

The rearrangement joins TRBV6-1 to TRBJ2-7; TRBD1 matches 9 bases. Germline V CDR1 and CDR2: MNHNS, SASEGT. Unmatched junction bases numbered 10, after V lost 4 bases and J lost 6 bases. The CDR3 extends over 15 amino acids. The DNA of the CDR3 is TGTGCCAGCAGTGGAGCCGGGACAGGGCGTCTCGAGCAGTACTTC. This gives the protein CASSGAGTGRLEQYF.

The chain joins TRBV12-3 or TRBV12-4 to TRBJ1-2; D gene ambiguous. Trimming cost V 6 bases and J 3 bases, with 11 bases left between them. The CDR3 sequence is 13 residues long. Here the CDR3 DNA reads TGTGCCAGCAGCCCCAGACGGCACTATGGCTACACCTTC. Protein sequence: CASSPRRHYGYTF.

This CDR3 reads CASSTGTGGQPQHF. DNA of the CDR3: TGCGCCAGCAGTACCGGGACAGGGGGTCAGCCCCAGCATTTT. V is TRBV5-1 and J is TRBJ1-5, with 11 bases fitting TRBD1. The germline V gene encodes CDR1 SGHRS and CDR2 YFSETQ. V shed 5 bases, J shed 6 bases, and the junction held 4 bases outside the gene matches. The CDR3 has 14 residues. Complete variable domain (other parts from reference TRBV5-1 and TRBJ1-5): KAGVTQTPRYLIKTRGQQVTLSCSPISGHRSVSWYQQTPGQGLQFLFEYFSETQRNKGNFPGRFSGRQFSNSRSEMNVSTLELGDSALYLCASSTGTGGQPQHFGDGTRLSIL.

The chain recombines TRBV27 with TRBJ2-3; a possible D gene is TRBD2 (6 bases). CDR3 length equals 14 residues. From germline, CDR1 is MNHEY and CDR2 SMNVEV (reference sequence). V lost 6 bases and J lost 4, with 14 bases in between. Here the CDR3 DNA reads TGTGCCAGCAGCCCGGGACTCCGGGCAGATACGCAGTATTTT. This encodes CASSPGLRADTQYF.

This CDR3 reads CASSGGISSYEQYF. As DNA, the CDR3 is TGTGCCAGTAGTGGCGGAATTAGCTCCTACGAGCAGTACTTC. This chain connects TRBV19 to TRBJ2-7; D is ambiguous. The CDR3 is 14 residues long. With 5 bases removed from V and 0 bases from J, the gap between germline ends came to 11 bases. Germline CDR1 and CDR2: LNHDA and SQIVND (reference sequence). The full variable domain, with the rest looked up from reference TRBV19 and TRBJ2-7, is DGGITQSPKYLFRKEGQNVTLSCEQNLNHDAMYWYRQDPGQGLRLIYYSQIVNDFQKGDIAEGYSVSREKKESFPLTVTSAQKNPTAFYLCASSGGISSYEQYFGPGTRLTVT.

This chain connects TRBV5-8 to TRBJ2-5; D possibly corresponds to TRBD2 (5 bases). Germline CDR1 reads SGHTS; CDR2 reads YDEGEE. This CDR3 has 16 amino acids. The germline V and J ends were trimmed by 4 bases and 5 bases, with 21 bases remaining between them. CDR3 in DNA: TGTGCCAGCAGCCCCGAGGGTAGGGTCCCCTGGGAGACCCAGTACTTC. This codes for CASSPEGRVPWETQYF. Combining the CDR3 with reference TRBV5-8 and TRBJ2-5 gives the whole variable domain EAGVTQSPTHLIKTRGQQATLRCSPISGHTSVYWYQQALGLGLQFLLWYDEGEERNRGNFPPRFSGRQFPNYSSELNVNALELEDSALYLCASSPEGRVPWETQYFGPGTRLLVL.

CDR3 residues: CASSLTGGNEQFF. Here the CDR3 DNA reads TGTGCCAGCAGCTTAACCGGGGGAAATGAGCAGTTCTTC. This chain uses TRBV7-3 with TRBJ2-1, with a possible D match to TRBD2 (6 bases). V lost 0 bases and J lost 7, with 7 bases in between. Per the germline V gene, CDR1 is SGHTA and CDR2 is FQGTGA. The CDR3 totals 13 residues.

This sequence joins TRBV9 and TRBJ1-1, with D perhaps matching TRBD1 (5 bases). There are 15 residues in the CDR3. V was cut by 3 bases and J by 5 bases, with 17 bases left in between. Germline CDR1 reads SGDLS; CDR2 reads YYNGEE. The DNA of the CDR3 is TGTGCCAGCAGCGCCCAGTGGCAGGGAAGGACTGAAGCTTTCTTT. It codes for CASSAQWQGRTEAFF.

The chain joins TRBV7-2 to TRBJ2-1; D gene ambiguous. With 5 bases removed from V and 8 bases from J, the gap between germline ends came to 16 bases. The CDR3 is 14 residues long. Looked up from germline, CDR1 is SGHTA and CDR2 is FQGNSA. The CDR3 nucleotides are TGTGCCAGCAGCGAACACCGGCTTGCGCATGAGCAGTTCTTC. This codes for CASSEHRLAHEQFF.

On this clone: At one end the junction does not follow the germline gene, possibly because of a read error. The V call is TRBV6-1, the J call TRBJ2-7; TRBD1 matches at 7 bases. Germline CDR1 MNHNS, CDR2 SASEGT. CDR3 length: 14 amino acids. CDR3 region: CVSSDDRVSYEQYF. The CDR3 bases are TGTGTCAGCAGTGACGACAGGGTTTCCTACGAGCAGTACTTC.

The chain joins TRBV5-1 to TRBJ1-2; 7 nucleotides agree with TRBD1. This CDR3 has 12 residues. V dropped 4 bases and J dropped 5; count of bases not matched to a gene: 2. Per germline, CDR1 SGHRS and CDR2 YFSETQ. For the CDR3, the DNA is TGCGCCAGCAGCGAACAGGGGTATGGCTACACCTTC. Protein product: CASSEQGYGYTF.

The V call is TRBV20-1, the J call TRBJ1-3; D not certain. Germline V lookup: CDR1 DFQATT, CDR2 SNEGSKA (reference sequence). Between the trimmed V and J ends, which lost 2 bases and 4 bases, there was a span of 3 bases. CDR3 size: 11 residues. In nucleotides, the CDR3 is TGCAGTGCTAGACAAGGAAACACCATATATTTT. Translated, it gives CSARQGNTIYF.

The rearrangement uses TRBV9 and TRBJ2-7; no reliable D call. This CDR3 is 15 amino acids long. Germline values: CDR1 SGDLS, CDR2 YYNGEE. Trimming took 0 bases from V and 3 from J, leaving 13 bases between them. The CDR3 DNA sequence: TGTGCCAGCAGCGTAGCTGGCGGCAGTTTCTACGAGCAGTACTTC. Translated, it gives CASSVAGGSFYEQYF.

The rearrangement links TRBV5-8 to TRBJ1-5; possibly TRBD1 for D (5 bases). The CDR3 has 16 residues. The germline gives CDR1 SGHTS, CDR2 YDEGEE. Trimming stripped 4 bases from V and 4 bases from J, with 18 bases between. For the CDR3, the DNA is TGTGCCAGCAGCCCCCCTGACAGACGTAGGAATCAGCCCCAGCATTTT. Translating it yields CASSPPDRRRNQPQHF.

The genes are TRBV4-2 and TRBJ2-1; TRBD2 might be the D (6 bases). This CDR3 region has 14 residues. The germline V gene encodes CDR1 LGHNA and CDR2 YNFKEQ. V was shortened by 2 bases and J by 2 bases, with 7 bases between the two germline ends. CDR3: CASSQLATYNEQFF. The CDR3 DNA is TGTGCCAGCAGCCAACTAGCGACCTACAATGAGCAGTTCTTC.

The J gene is TRBJ2-3, the V gene TRBV7-9; 10 nucleotides line up with TRBD1. The germline V gene has CDR1 SEHNR and CDR2 FQNEAQ (reference sequence). The CDR3 contains 14 residues. J lost 5 bases, V lost 5 bases, and 4 bases had no gene match. CDR3 sequence reads: CASSRGTGEDTQYF. The CDR3 coding sequence is TGTGCCAGCAGCCGGGGGACAGGGGAAGATACGCAGTATTTT.

The V call is TRBV30, the J call TRBJ2-1, with D tentatively TRBD2 (7 bases). Germline values: CDR1 GTSNPN, CDR2 SVGIG (reference sequence). The CDR3 has 13 residues. The CDR3 DNA sequence: TGTGCTTGGGGAGGGGGACGCTCAAATGAGCAGTTCTTC. Encoded protein: CAWGGGRSNEQFF.

V is TRBV3-1 (or the pseudogene TRBV3-2) and J is TRBJ2-3, with 10 nucleotides matching TRBD2. This CDR3 is 15 amino acids long. J gave up 8 bases and V 4 bases, and 9 bases lay outside the gene matches. Germline CDR1 LGHDT, CDR2 YNNKEL (reference sequence). Here the CDR3 reads CASSPQRGGRVTQYF. DNA of the CDR3: TGTGCCAGCAGCCCCCAGCGGGGGGGGCGAGTTACGCAGTATTTT.